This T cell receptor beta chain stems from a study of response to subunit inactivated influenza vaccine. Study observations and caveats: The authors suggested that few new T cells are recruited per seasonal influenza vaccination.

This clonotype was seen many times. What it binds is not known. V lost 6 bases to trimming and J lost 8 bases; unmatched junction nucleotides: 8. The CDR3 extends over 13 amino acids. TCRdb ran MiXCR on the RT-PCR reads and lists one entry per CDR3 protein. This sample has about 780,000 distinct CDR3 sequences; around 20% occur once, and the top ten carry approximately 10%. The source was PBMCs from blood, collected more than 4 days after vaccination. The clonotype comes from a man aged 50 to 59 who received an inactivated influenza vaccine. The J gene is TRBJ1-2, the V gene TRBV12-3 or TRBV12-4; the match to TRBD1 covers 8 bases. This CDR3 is CASSLGQALGYTF. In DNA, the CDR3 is TGTGCCAGCAGCCTGGGACAGGCATTGGGCTACACCTTC.